Presented here are 25 T cell receptor beta chains from one specimen sequenced in a study of blood T cell repertoires in COVID-19. Profiling relied on immunoSEQ multiplex PCR, and the TCRdb table lists in-frame clones only, not all of them. In the table there are approximately 400,000 clones, approximately 89% of which are singletons. Sample: peripheral blood. The receptors were gathered from a woman between 45 and 65 years old with COVID-19, enrolled during active disease.

The J gene is TRBJ2-1, the V gene TRBV2; 7 positions match TRBD1. V dropped 8 bases and J dropped 0; count of bases not matched to a gene: 4. The length of the CDR3 is 14 residues. Per germline, CDR1 SNHLY and CDR2 FYNNEI. The CDR3 sequence is CASARDSSYNEQFF. The CDR3, as DNA: TGTGCCAGCGCTCGGGACAGCTCCTACAATGAGCAGTTCTTC.

This clone appeared once. An end of the junction does not agree with germline; a read error may underlie this. Different DNA sequences within this sample yield the same CDR3. This rearrangement joins TRBV28 to TRBJ1-2; D remains ambiguous. Germline loops: CDR1 MDHEN, CDR2 SYDVKM. This CDR3 is 13 amino acids long. DNA for the CDR3: TGTGCCAGCAGTTTAGAGGCTGTTTATGGCTACACTTTC. Its translation is CASSLEAVYGYTF.

This clone was observed a single time. J is TRBJ2-3 and V is TRBV29-1; D gene unclear. The V gene's germline CDR1 is SQVTM and CDR2 ANQGSEA. The CDR3 length is 13 residues. Trimming took 2 bases from V and 2 from J, leaving 8 bases between them. The CDR3 sequence: CSVESTSTDTQYF. DNA for the CDR3: TGCAGCGTTGAATCGACATCCACAGATACGCAGTATTTT.

The V call is TRBV6-5, the J call TRBJ2-3, with a possible D match to TRBD1 (6 bases). CDR3 length equals 11 residues. Between the trimmed V and J ends, which lost 6 bases and 14 bases, there was a span of 15 bases. The germline V gene has CDR1 MNHEY and CDR2 SVGAGI. The CDR3 DNA reads as TGTGCCAGCAGAGAGGACAGTACCGGGTATTTT. This sequence encodes CASREDSTGYF.

The chain has TRBV3-1 (or the pseudogene TRBV3-2) and TRBJ2-6; TRBD1 might be the D (5 bases). V lost 4 bases and J 0 bases, leaving 7 bases between the germline ends. The CDR3 is 15 amino acids. Germline V lookup: CDR1 LGHDT, CDR2 YNNKEL (reference sequence). CDR3: CASSPDSSGANVLTF. CDR3 DNA sequence: TGTGCCAGCAGCCCCGACAGCTCTGGGGCCAACGTCCTGACTTTC.

V gene TRBV6-5 combines with J gene TRBJ1-6; a possible D gene is TRBD1 (5 bases). The CDR3 runs 16 residues. CDR1 MNHEY and CDR2 SVGAGI come from the germline V gene. V lost 2 bases, J lost 8 bases, and 16 bases lay in between. Written as DNA, the CDR3 is TGTGCCAGCAGTTACAATGCGGGGACTAAGGATTCACCCCTCCACTTT. This sequence encodes CASSYNAGTKDSPLHF.

The genes are TRBV29-1 and TRBJ1-1, with a possible D match to TRBD1 (5 bases). Trimming shortened V by 0 bases and J by 4 bases, and 12 bases separated the two germline ends. Germline V gene data show CDR1 as SQVTM and CDR2 as ANQGSEA. The CDR3 has 14 residues. In nucleotides, the CDR3 is TGCAGCGTTGAAGATTGGGGGAGGTCCACTGAAGCTTTCTTT. Protein product: CSVEDWGRSTEAFF.

The chain couples TRBV5-1 to TRBJ2-3; 9 bases agree with TRBD2. Germline V lookup: CDR1 SGHRS, CDR2 YFSETQ. V gave up 2 bases and J gave up 3 bases; unmatched junction bases: 7. The CDR3 length is 16 residues. This CDR3 is CASSLQTSGTTDTQYF. The CDR3 region has the DNA TGCGCCAGCAGCTTACAGACTAGCGGTACTACAGATACGCAGTATTTT.

V is TRBV11-2 and J is TRBJ2-5; 9 nucleotides match TRBD1. The CDR3 has 16 residues. V was pared by 8 bases and J by 1 base, with 11 bases of the junction left unmatched. Germline CDR1 and CDR2: SGHAT and FQNNGV. CDR3 residues: CASGEGTGYPQETQYF. The CDR3 nucleotides read TGTGCCAGCGGAGAGGGGACAGGGTACCCCCAAGAGACCCAGTACTTC. The whole variable domain, filled in from reference TRBV11-2 and TRBJ2-5, reads EAGVAQSPRYKIIEKRQSVAFWCNPISGHATLYWYQQILGQGPKLLIQFQNNGVVDDSQLPKDRFSAERLKGVDSTLKIQPAKLEDSAVYLCASGEGTGYPQETQYFGPGTRLLVL.

The rearrangement links TRBV5-4 to TRBJ1-1, with D possibly being TRBD1 (6 bases). V lost 2 bases and J lost 3, with 8 bases in between. This CDR3 has 13 amino acids. Germline V gene data show CDR1 as SGHNT and CDR2 as YYREEE (reference sequence). The CDR3 DNA is TGTGCCAGCAGCTTAGGGGGGGACACTGAAGCTTTCTTT. Translated, it gives CASSLGGDTEAFF.

In this sample, this clone turned up a few times. The V gene is TRBV27, the J gene TRBJ2-2; 9 nucleotides align to TRBD2. The CDR3 has 18 residues. The V segment lost 0 bases and the J segment 6 bases; nucleotides outside the gene matches: 11. Germline CDR1 MNHEY, CDR2 SMNVEV (reference sequence). The CDR3 DNA sequence: TGTGCCAGCAGTTTATCGAAGGGGTCTGAGCGGGGGGCCGGGGAGCTGTTTTTT. Translation gives CASSLSKGSERGAGELFF.

This clone was seen a single time. V gene TRBV19 combines with J gene TRBJ1-5; weak D call: TRBD1 (5 bases). The CDR3 is made up of 14 amino acids. CDR1 is LNHDA, CDR2 SQIVND, per germline (reference sequence). The germline V and J ends were trimmed by 5 bases and 6 bases, with 14 bases remaining between them. The CDR3 DNA follows: TGTGCCAGTAGTCATCAGGGAGGCGGTCAGCCCCAGCATTTT. This codes for CASSHQGGGQPQHF.

V and J are TRBV9 and TRBJ2-7, with TRBD1 as a possible D gene (7 bases). The germline V and J ends were trimmed by 4 bases and 6 bases, with 11 bases remaining between them. The V gene's germline CDR1 is SGDLS and CDR2 YYNGEE. The CDR3 has 12 amino acids. CDR3 sequence: CASSQGGGEQYF. The CDR3 DNA reads TGTGCCAGCAGCCAGGGGGGAGGCGAGCAGTACTTC.

The chain couples TRBV4-2 to TRBJ1-1, with a possible D match to TRBD1 (5 bases). The CDR3 extends over 16 amino acids. CDR1 is LGHNA and CDR2 is YNFKEQ in the germline V gene. The V end was cut by 0 bases, the J end by 0 bases, with 11 bases between. The CDR3 region is CASSQDQGGMNTEAFF. CDR3 coding DNA: TGTGCCAGCAGCCAAGATCAGGGAGGAATGAACACTGAAGCTTTCTTT.

The chain employs TRBV19 and TRBJ1-2, with TRBD1 identical over 7 bases. V dropped 6 bases and J dropped 2; count of bases not matched to a gene: 9. Germline loops: CDR1 LNHDA, CDR2 SQIVND (reference sequence). The CDR3 is made up of 15 amino acids. This CDR3 reads CASSPVRGANYGYTF. For the CDR3, the DNA is TGTGCCAGTAGCCCCGTCAGGGGGGCGAACTATGGCTACACCTTC.

This sequence joins TRBV5-5 and TRBJ1-1, with 9 bases matching TRBD1. V lost 4 bases to trimming and J lost 4 bases; unmatched junction nucleotides: 11. CDR3 size: 16 residues. Germline V lookup: CDR1 SGHKS, CDR2 YYEKEE (reference sequence). CDR3: CASSQGTGSFGTEAFF. In nucleotides, the CDR3 is TGTGCCAGCAGCCAAGGGACAGGGAGCTTTGGCACTGAAGCTTTCTTT.

This chain links TRBV6-1 with TRBJ1-2, with unresolved D. V was cut by 1 base and J by 4 bases, with 10 bases left in between. CDR1 MNHNS and CDR2 SASEGT come from the germline V gene. The CDR3 length is 14 residues. The CDR3 spells CASSEGRALYGYTF. CDR3 nucleotides: TGTGCCAGCAGTGAAGGTAGAGCTCTCTATGGCTACACCTTC.

The V call is TRBV3-1 (or the pseudogene TRBV3-2), the J call TRBJ1-2; tentatively, D is TRBD1 (5 bases). The germline V gene has CDR1 LGHDT and CDR2 YNNKEL (reference sequence). V lost 0 bases, J lost 4 bases, and 9 bases lay in between. The CDR3 loop spans 14 amino acids. CDR3 coding DNA: TGTGCCAGCAGCCAAGATCCACAGGTCTATGGCTACACCTTC. Protein: CASSQDPQVYGYTF.

This clone occurred once. The chain recombines TRBV6-5 with TRBJ2-1; 10 bases map to TRBD1. V lost 6 bases to trimming and J lost 9 bases; unmatched junction nucleotides: 5. CDR1 and CDR2 (germline): MNHEY, SVGAGI. This CDR3 is 13 amino acids long. CDR3 in amino acids: CASRRQGAGEQFF. CDR3 sequence (DNA): TGTGCCAGCAGACGACAGGGGGCCGGTGAGCAGTTCTTC.

The chain couples TRBV6-2 or TRBV6-3 to TRBJ1-4; 9 bases line up with TRBD1. Germline V lookup: CDR1 MNHEY, CDR2 SVGEGT. Trimming removed 6 bases from V and 5 bases from J; junction bases left unmatched: 16. The length of the CDR3 is 18 residues. The CDR3 here is CASSSGTGRVVGNEKLFF. In DNA form, the CDR3 reads TGTGCCAGCAGCTCCGGGACAGGGCGGGTGGTTGGGAATGAAAAACTGTTTTTT.

The genes are TRBV3-1 (or the pseudogene TRBV3-2) and TRBJ1-2, with unresolved D. Germline V gene lookup returns CDR1 LGHDT and CDR2 YNNKEL (reference sequence). The CDR3 runs to 14 residues. The V gene lost 2 bases and the J gene lost 4 bases, with 11 bases spanning the gap. The CDR3 is CASSQNSEVYGYTF. The CDR3 DNA reads TGTGCCAGCAGCCAAAATTCAGAGGTCTATGGCTACACCTTC.

The chain has TRBV3-1 (or the pseudogene TRBV3-2) and TRBJ2-7, with D maybe TRBD2 (7 bases). Trimming took off 1 base at V and 8 bases at J, with 24 bases between the two ends. The CDR3 contains 17 residues. The germline gives CDR1 LGHDT, CDR2 YNNKEL (reference sequence). CDR3 residues: CASSQGPVNREGRKQYF. DNA of the CDR3: TGTGCCAGCAGCCAAGGACCCGTAAACAGGGAGGGGAGGAAGCAGTACTTC.

In its sample, this clone was seen once. The V and J genes are TRBV7-9 and TRBJ2-6; D perhaps matches TRBD2 (6 bases). Trimming removed 6 bases from V and 9 bases from J, with 9 bases in between. This CDR3 contains 12 residues. Germline V lookup: CDR1 SEHNR, CDR2 FQNEAQ (reference sequence). CDR3 DNA sequence: TGTGCCAGCAGGCGGGGAGGCAACGTCCTGACTTTC. It is translated as CASRRGGNVLTF.

This clone was recorded at least ten times. CDR3 nucleotide sequence: TGTGCCAGCAGCTCCGGAGGGGGGGCCTCAAAAGCTTTCTTT. It translates to CASSSGGGASKAFF. The chain carries TRBV7-3 and TRBJ1-1, with TRBD1 as a possible D gene (6 bases). Germline values: CDR1 SGHTA, CDR2 FQGTGA. Trimming cost V 4 bases and J 9 bases, with 18 bases left between them. CDR3 size: 14 residues.

This rearrangement joins TRBV6-1 to TRBJ1-1; a possible D gene is TRBD1 (5 bases). V was trimmed by 2 bases and J by 2 bases, leaving 12 bases between them. The CDR3 is made up of 15 amino acids. Germline assignment: CDR1 MNHNS and CDR2 SASEGT. CDR3 region: CASSERAGTNTEAFF. The CDR3 nucleotides read TGTGCCAGCAGTGAAAGGGCAGGGACTAACACTGAAGCTTTCTTT.